This T cell receptor (beta chain) was retrieved from a study of shared clonotypes between healthy human individuals. Measured with immunoSEQ multiplex PCR; TCRdb has only the in-frame clones, and not every one. In the table there are roughly 2.2 million clones, 85% to 95% of which are singletons. The CDR3 length is 12 residues. Trimming removed 2 bases from V and 7 bases from J, with 8 bases in between. CDR1 SGHTA and CDR2 FQGTGA come from the germline V gene. The chain is built from TRBV7-3 and TRBJ1-2; no definite D call. Sequencing was performed on naive CD4+ T cells from PBMCs. The subset is: CD45RA+ positively selected. The TCR comes from a young man in good health. Some clones in this sample may be carry-over from other donors' samples. The DNA for the CDR3 is TGTGCCAGCAGCTTACGGAGAAGTGGCTACACCTTC. It is translated as CASSLRRSGYTF.